Sequencing of this T cell receptor (beta chain) was carried out in a study of T cells in tumors after PD-1 blockade. The wider study: Patients received pembrolizumab 200 mg every 3 weeks or cemiplimab 350 mg every 2 weeks.

The V gene lost 7 bases and the J gene lost 2 bases, with 13 bases spanning the gap. The CDR3 is 14 residues long. Germline values: CDR1 MNHEY, CDR2 SVGAGI. Tumor or blood genomic DNA was sequenced, with inputs of about 550 ng to 6,004 ng. TCRdb's table, derived via immunoSEQ multiplex PCR, lists solely in-frame clones and lacks some. Of roughly 59,000 clones listed, about four fifths are singletons. The source was PBMCs, collected before anti-PD-1 treatment. The receptor comes from a human donor with basal cell carcinoma. The J gene is TRBJ2-3, the V gene TRBV6-5; D possibly corresponds to TRBD1 (6 bases). The CDR3 sequence: CASKGTHDTDTQYF. In nucleotides, the CDR3 is TGTGCCAGCAAGGGGACACACGACACAGATACGCAGTATTTT.